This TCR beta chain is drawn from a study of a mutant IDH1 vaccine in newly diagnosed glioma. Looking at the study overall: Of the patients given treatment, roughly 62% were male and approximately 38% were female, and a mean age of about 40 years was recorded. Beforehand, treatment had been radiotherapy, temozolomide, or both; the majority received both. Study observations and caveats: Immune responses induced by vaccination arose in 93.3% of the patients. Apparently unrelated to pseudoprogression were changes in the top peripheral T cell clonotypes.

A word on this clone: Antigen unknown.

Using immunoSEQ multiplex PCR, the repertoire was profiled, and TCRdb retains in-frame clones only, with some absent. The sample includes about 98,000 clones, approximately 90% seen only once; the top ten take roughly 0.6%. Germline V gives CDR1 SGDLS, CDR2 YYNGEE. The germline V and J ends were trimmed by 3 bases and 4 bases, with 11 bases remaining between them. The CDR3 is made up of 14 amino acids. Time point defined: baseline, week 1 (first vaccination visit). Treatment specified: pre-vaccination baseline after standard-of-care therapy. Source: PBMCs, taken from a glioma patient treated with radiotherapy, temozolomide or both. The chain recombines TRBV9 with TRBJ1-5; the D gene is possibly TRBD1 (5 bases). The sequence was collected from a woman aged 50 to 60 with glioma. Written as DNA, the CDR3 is TGTGCCAGCAGCGGCCGGGACGCAAATCAGCCCCAGCATTTT. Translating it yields CASSGRDANQPQHF. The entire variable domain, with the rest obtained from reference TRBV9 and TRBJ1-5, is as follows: DSGVTQTPKHLITATGQRVTLRCSPRSGDLSVYWYQQSLDQGLQFLIQYYNGEERAKGNILERFSAQQFPDLHSELNLSSLELGDSALYFCASSGRDANQPQHFGDGTRLSIL.